These 10 T cell receptor beta chains came from one sample sequenced in a study of shared clonotypes between healthy human individuals. The repertoire was sequenced with immunoSEQ multiplex PCR; TCRdb's copy has only in-frame clones and lacks some. The data contain about 300,000 clones, around two thirds of them singletons. Sample: memory CD4+ T cells sorted from blood. Subset defined: CD45RA-negative fraction. The receptors come from a young man in good health.

The J gene is TRBJ1-5, the V gene TRBV28; the D gene is possibly TRBD1 (5 bases). V shed 5 bases and J shed 3 bases, with 17 bases lying between them. CDR1 is MDHEN and CDR2 is SYDVKM in the germline V gene. CDR3 size: 16 residues. CDR3 in amino acids: CASSDARVLSNQPQHF. In nucleotides, the CDR3 is TGTGCCAGCAGTGACGCCAGGGTTCTGTCCAATCAGCCCCAGCATTTT.

The V and J genes are TRBV29-1 and TRBJ1-2; TRBD1 matches 9 bases. Unmatched junction bases numbered 3, after V lost 2 bases and J lost 8 bases. This CDR3 spans 12 amino acids. Germline CDR1 and CDR2: SQVTM and ANQGSEA. In DNA, the CDR3 is TGCAGCGTTGAACTGGGGACAGGGGGCTACACCTTC. The encoded protein is CSVELGTGGYTF.

This clone was found a few times. Written as DNA, the CDR3 is TGTGCGGCGTATTCTAGCACAGATACGCAGTATTTT. Its protein is CAAYSSTDTQYF. This rearrangement joins TRBV28 to TRBJ2-3; D unresolved. CDR1 and CDR2 from the germline V gene are MDHEN and SYDVKM. This CDR3 spans 12 amino acids.

The chain joins TRBV6-5 to TRBJ2-5; the D gene could be TRBD1 or TRBD2 (5 bases each). Per the germline V gene, CDR1 is MNHEY and CDR2 is SVGAGI. The CDR3 length is 14 residues. The V end lost 7 bases, the J end lost 5 bases, and 17 bases lay between the germline ends. The CDR3 DNA reads as TGTGCCAGCACCGCGAGGGGTCGGTCCGAGACCCAGTACTTC. It encodes CASTARGRSETQYF.

The CDR3 bases are TGTGCCAGTAGTCCCGACAGGGGGCATTTGTACGAGCAGTACTTC. It translates to CASSPDRGHLYEQYF. The genes are TRBV19 and TRBJ2-7; TRBD1 aligns across 10 bases. The CDR3 extends over 15 amino acids. The J segment lost 4 bases and the V segment lost 5 bases, leaving 8 bases of the junction unmatched. The germline V gene encodes CDR1 LNHDA and CDR2 SQIVND (reference sequence).

V is TRBV7-9 and J is TRBJ1-2; D is perhaps TRBD1 (5 bases). V was pared by 6 bases and J by 5 bases, with 19 bases between. This CDR3 is 15 amino acids long. Germline CDR1 SEHNR, CDR2 FQNEAQ (reference sequence). CDR3 DNA: TGTGCCAGCAGTCCCGGGGACCCCGGGGGGTATGGCTACACCTTC. Encoded protein: CASSPGDPGGYGYTF.

The chain is built from TRBV7-8 and TRBJ2-3, with TRBD1 identical over 7 bases. Germline V CDR1 and CDR2: SGHVS, FQNEAQ. Germline trimming cut 5 bases from V and 8 bases from J; bases unmatched to any gene: 16. The CDR3 totals 16 residues. Here the CDR3 DNA reads TGTGCCAGCAGCGAACAGGCTTCAGGGGGTGTCGCTACGCAGTATTTT. This sequence encodes CASSEQASGGVATQYF.

As concerns this clone: This sequence may be a read error, since a much larger clone differs from it by one base. The chain uses TRBV13 and TRBJ1-2, with D perhaps matching TRBD1 (6 bases). Trimming cost V 11 bases and J 1 base, with 20 bases left between them. The CDR3 is 15 residues long. The germline V gene has CDR1 PRHDT and CDR2 FYEKMQ (reference sequence). In DNA form, the CDR3 reads TGTGCCGGCACCCTGAGAGGGGGAGTTAACTATGGCTACACCTTC. As protein: CAGTLRGGVNYGYTF.

The genes are TRBV5-8 and TRBJ1-1; no reliable D call. Per the germline V gene, CDR1 is SGHTS and CDR2 is YDEGEE. The CDR3 runs to 12 residues. Deletions cut 1 base from V and 3 bases from J, with 4 bases between. CDR3 sequence (DNA): TGTGCCAGCAGCTTGAGTTACACTGAAGCTTTCTTT. Translation: CASSLSYTEAFF.

A few counts support this clone. V gene TRBV29-1 combines with J gene TRBJ2-5; TRBD2 might be the D (5 bases). Germline values: CDR1 SQVTM, CDR2 ANQGSEA. The CDR3 is 13 amino acids. Trimming pared 6 bases from V and 5 bases from J, leaving 16 bases between. This CDR3 is CSVAEGSGETQYF. CDR3 in DNA: TGCAGCGTGGCAGAAGGGAGTGGGGAGACCCAGTACTTC.